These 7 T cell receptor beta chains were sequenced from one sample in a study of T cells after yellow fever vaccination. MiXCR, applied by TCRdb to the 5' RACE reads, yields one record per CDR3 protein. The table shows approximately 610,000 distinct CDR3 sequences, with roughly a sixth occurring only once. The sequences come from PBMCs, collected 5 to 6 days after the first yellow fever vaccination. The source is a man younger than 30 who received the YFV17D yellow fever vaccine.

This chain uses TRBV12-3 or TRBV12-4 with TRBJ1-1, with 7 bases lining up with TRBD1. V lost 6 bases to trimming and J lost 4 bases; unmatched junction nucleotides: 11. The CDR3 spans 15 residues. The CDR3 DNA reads TGTGCCAGCAGCCGGAACAGGGGTGGGCCCACTGAAGCTTTCTTT. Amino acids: CASSRNRGGPTEAFF.

CDR3 DNA: TGCGCCAGCAGCCCCCGGGACTCTTTCAATCAGCCCCAGCATTTT. Its translation: CASSPRDSFNQPQHF. The chain links TRBV4-1 to TRBJ1-5, with a weak D call TRBD1 (5 bases). There are 15 residues in the CDR3. Germline V gene sequence: CDR1 MGHRA, CDR2 YSYEKL. V gave up 4 bases and J gave up 3 bases, with 13 bases separating them.

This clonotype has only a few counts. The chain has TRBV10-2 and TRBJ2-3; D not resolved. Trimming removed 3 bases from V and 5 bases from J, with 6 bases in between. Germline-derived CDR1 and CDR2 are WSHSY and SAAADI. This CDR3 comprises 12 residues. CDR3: CASSDYKDTQYF. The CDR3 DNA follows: TGCGCCAGCAGTGACTATAAAGATACGCAGTATTTT.

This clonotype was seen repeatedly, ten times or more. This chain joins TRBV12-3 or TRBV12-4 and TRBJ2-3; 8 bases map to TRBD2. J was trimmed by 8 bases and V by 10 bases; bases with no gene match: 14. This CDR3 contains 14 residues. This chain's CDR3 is CATTRGGAEVTQYF. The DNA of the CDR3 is TGTGCCACCACCCGGGGGGGGGCGGAGGTTACGCAGTATTTT.

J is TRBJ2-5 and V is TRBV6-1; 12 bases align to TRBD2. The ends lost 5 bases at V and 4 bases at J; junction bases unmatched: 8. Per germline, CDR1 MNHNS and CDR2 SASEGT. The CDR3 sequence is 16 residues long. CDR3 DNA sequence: TGTGCCAGCAGTCTAGCGGGGGGGCCGAAAGGAGAGACCCAGTACTTC. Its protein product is CASSLAGGPKGETQYF.

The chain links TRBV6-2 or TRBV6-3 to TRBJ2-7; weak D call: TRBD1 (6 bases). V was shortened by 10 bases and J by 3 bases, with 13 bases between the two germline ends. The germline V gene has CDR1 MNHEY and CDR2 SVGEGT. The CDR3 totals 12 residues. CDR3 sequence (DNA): TGTGCCACCTGGACAGATAACTACGAGCAGTACGTC. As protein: CATWTDNYEQYV.

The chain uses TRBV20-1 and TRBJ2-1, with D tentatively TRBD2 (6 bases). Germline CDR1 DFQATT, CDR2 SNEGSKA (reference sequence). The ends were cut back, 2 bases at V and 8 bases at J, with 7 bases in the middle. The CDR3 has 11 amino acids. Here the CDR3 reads CSARRGDEQFF. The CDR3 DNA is TGCAGTGCTAGACGCGGGGATGAGCAGTTCTTC.